This T cell receptor (beta chain) was found in a study of T cells in Graves' hyperthyroidism and ophthalmopathy. The study, taken as a whole, reports: Blood also showed most of the thyroid clonotypes that were expanded above 0.001.

Of note for this clonotype: As yet, its antigen is unknown.

Template material for amplifying TCR beta CDR3 regions consisted of RNA transcripts. HTBI primers were used for first-round RT-PCR of the TCR CDR3. TCRdb used MiXCR to reprocess the multiplex PCR reads, holding one entry per CDR3 protein. The data show under 350,000 distinct CDR3 sequences, 21% seen once. Trimming took off 2 bases at V and 19 bases at J, with 21 bases between the two ends. Germline V gives CDR1 MGHRA, CDR2 YSYEKL. The CDR3 length is 14 residues. The diagnoses drew upon clinical symptoms, serum thyroxine and TRAb, thyroid ultrasound and orbital computed tomography. This TCR was sampled from a woman aged 45 to 65 with Graves' hyperthyroidism. The rearrangement uses TRBV4-1 and TRBJ1-6; D is possibly TRBD1 (5 bases). Source material: blood. CDR3 residues: CASSQSAFRRGRHF. In nucleotides, the CDR3 is TGCGCCAGCAGCCAAAGCGCCTTTAGACGGGGCAGACACTTT.